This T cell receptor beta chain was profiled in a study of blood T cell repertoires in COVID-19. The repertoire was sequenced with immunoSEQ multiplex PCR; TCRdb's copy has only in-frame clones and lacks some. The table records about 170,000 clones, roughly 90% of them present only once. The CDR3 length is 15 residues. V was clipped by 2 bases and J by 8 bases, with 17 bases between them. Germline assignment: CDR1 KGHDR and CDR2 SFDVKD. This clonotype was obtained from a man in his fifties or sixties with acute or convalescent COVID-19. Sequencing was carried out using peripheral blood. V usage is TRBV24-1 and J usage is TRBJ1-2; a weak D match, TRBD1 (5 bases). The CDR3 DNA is TGTGCCACCAGTGATTCCCAGTATTCAGGGCGAGGCTACACCTTC. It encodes CATSDSQYSGRGYTF.